This T cell receptor (beta chain) is from a study of long-term antiretroviral therapy in people with HIV. Version v3.0 of the immunoSEQ assay ran at survey level. Clones were read by immunoSEQ multiplex PCR, and TCRdb kept only the in-frame ones, dropping some. This table holds around 30,000 clones, 95% found once. The specimen was unsorted PBMCs, collected 5.3 years after starting antiretroviral therapy. This sequence was found in a young man with HIV.

CDR3 amino acids: CASSTERGWGYGYTF. The CDR3 DNA sequence: TGTGCCAGTAGTACGGAAAGGGGCTGGGGCTATGGCTACACCTTC. The chain combines TRBV19 with TRBJ1-2; perhaps TRBD1 as D (5 bases). There are 15 residues in the CDR3. The germline V and J ends were trimmed by 4 bases and 4 bases, with 16 bases remaining between them. CDR1 is LNHDA and CDR2 is SQIVND in the germline V gene (reference sequence).